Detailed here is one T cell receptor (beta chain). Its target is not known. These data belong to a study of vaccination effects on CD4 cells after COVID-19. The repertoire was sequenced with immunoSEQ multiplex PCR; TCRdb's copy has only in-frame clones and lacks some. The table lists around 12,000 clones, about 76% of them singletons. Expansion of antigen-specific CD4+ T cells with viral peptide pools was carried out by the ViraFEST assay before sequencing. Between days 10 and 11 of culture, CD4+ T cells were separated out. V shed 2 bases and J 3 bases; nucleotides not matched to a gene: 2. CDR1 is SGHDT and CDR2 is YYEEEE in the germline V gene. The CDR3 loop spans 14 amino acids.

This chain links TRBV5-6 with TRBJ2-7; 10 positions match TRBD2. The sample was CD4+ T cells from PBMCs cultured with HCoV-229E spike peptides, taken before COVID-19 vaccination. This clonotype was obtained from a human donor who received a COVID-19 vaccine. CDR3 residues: CASSFSGGFYEQYF. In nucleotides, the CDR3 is TGTGCCAGCAGCTTTAGCGGGGGGTTCTACGAGCAGTACTTC.